This T cell receptor (beta chain) was documented in a study of Graves' ophthalmopathy and Graves' hyperthyroidism. The overall study: Ahead of any treatment, peripheral blood was obtained at the initial diagnosis.

V lost 2 bases to trimming and J lost 3 bases, with 11 bases between them. Germline V gene data show CDR1 as LGHNA and CDR2 as YSLEER. This CDR3 spans 14 amino acids. This clonotype has only a few counts. Uncontrolled infections, pregnancy, lactation or other autoimmune diseases led to patient exclusion. Scientists amplified the TCR beta CDR3 regions from RNA transcripts. HTBI primers served in a first-round RT-PCR, which a second-round multiplex PCR followed. TCRdb used MiXCR to reprocess the multiplex PCR reads, holding one entry per CDR3 protein. The top ten hold about 40% of the sample, which has almost 750,000 distinct CDR3 sequences, 40% seen once.

The sequence came from an adult man with Graves' ophthalmopathy. This chain uses TRBV4-3 with TRBJ2-7; a possible D gene is TRBD1 (5 bases). The sequencing sample was made of peripheral blood. CDR3 DNA sequence: TGCGCCAGCAGCCAACATCTGACAGACTACGAGCAGTACTTC. The encoded protein is CASSQHLTDYEQYF.